Listed here are 5 T cell receptor beta chains from one sample, sequenced in a study of blood T cell repertoires in COVID-19. Data came from immunoSEQ multiplex PCR; TCRdb stores just in-frame clones and leaves some out. This sample has over 150,000 clones; over 70% occur once, and the top ten carry about a tenth. Material for sequencing was peripheral blood. The receptor source for this set is a woman aged 80 or over with active or convalescent COVID-19.

The chain links TRBV11-2 to TRBJ1-1; D ambiguous. CDR3 length: 12 residues. Germline CDR1 and CDR2: SGHAT and FQNNGV. Trimming removed 3 bases at V and 8 bases at J, with 10 bases between. CDR3: CASSFSGLEAFF. CDR3 in DNA: TGTGCCAGCAGCTTTAGTGGACTGGAAGCTTTCTTT.

V usage is TRBV30 and J usage is TRBJ2-3, with 8 bases lining up with TRBD1. Germline V gene data show CDR1 as GTSNPN and CDR2 as SVGIG (reference sequence). J gave up 6 bases and V 0 bases, and 8 bases lay outside the gene matches. The CDR3 has 15 amino acids. The CDR3 DNA reads as TGTGCCTGGAGTGTTCGCAGGGGGCTTGGGGATACGCAGTATTTT. This encodes CAWSVRRGLGDTQYF.

The gene calls are TRBV4-3 and TRBJ1-4; 8 positions agree with TRBD1. Germline assignment: CDR1 LGHNA and CDR2 YSLEER. J was trimmed by 7 bases and V by 0 bases; bases with no gene match: 7. There are 16 residues in the CDR3. The CDR3 bases are TGCGCCAGCAGCCAAGATCGGCAGGGGGCGGGTGAAAAACTGTTTTTT. Amino acids: CASSQDRQGAGEKLFF.

This chain links TRBV29-1 with TRBJ1-2; the D is unclear. The CDR3 is 13 residues long. Germline V gene data show CDR1 as SQVTM and CDR2 as ANQGSEA. V was clipped by 3 bases and J by 2 bases, with 10 bases between them. CDR3 region: CSVEAGGNYGYTF. The CDR3 nucleotides are TGCAGCGTTGAGGCAGGCGGGAACTATGGCTACACCTTC. Supplemented by reference TRBV29-1 and TRBJ1-2, the full variable domain reads SAVISQKPSRDICQRGTSLTIQCQVDSQVTMMFWYRQQPGQSLTLIATANQGSEATYESGFVIDKFPISRPNLTFSTLTVSNMSPEDSSIYLCSVEAGGNYGYTFGSGTRLTVV.

The chain carries TRBV10-3 and TRBJ2-3; 10 nucleotides align to TRBD2. The CDR3 loop spans 18 amino acids. The germline V gene has CDR1 ENHRY and CDR2 SYGVKD. V lost 0 bases to trimming and J lost 0 bases; unmatched junction nucleotides: 6. The CDR3 sequence is CAISESLAGGLSTDTQYF. The CDR3 bases are TGTGCCATCAGTGAGTCATTAGCGGGGGGCCTGAGCACAGATACGCAGTATTTT.